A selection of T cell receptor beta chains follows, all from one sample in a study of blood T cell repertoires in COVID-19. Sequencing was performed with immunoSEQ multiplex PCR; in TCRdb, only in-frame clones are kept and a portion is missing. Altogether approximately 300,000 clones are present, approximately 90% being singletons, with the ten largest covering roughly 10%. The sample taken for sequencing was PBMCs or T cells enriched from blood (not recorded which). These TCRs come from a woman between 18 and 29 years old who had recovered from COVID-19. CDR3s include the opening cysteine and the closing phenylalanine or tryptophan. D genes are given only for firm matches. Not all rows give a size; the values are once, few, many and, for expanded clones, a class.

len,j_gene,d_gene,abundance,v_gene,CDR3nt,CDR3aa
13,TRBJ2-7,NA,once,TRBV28,TGTGCCAGCAGTGCCTTAACAGGGTACGAGCAGTACTTC,CASSALTGYEQYF
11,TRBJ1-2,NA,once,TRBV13,TGTGCCAGCAGCCCTAGCGGTAACTACACCTTC,CASSPSGNYTF
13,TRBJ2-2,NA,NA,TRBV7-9,TGTGCCAGCAGCGACAGAAACACCGGGGAGCTGTTTTTT,CASSDRNTGELFF
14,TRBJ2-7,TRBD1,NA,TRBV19,TGTGCCAGTAGTATGAGGGACAGGGTCTACGAGCAGTACTTC,CASSMRDRVYEQYF
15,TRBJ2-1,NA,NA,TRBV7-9,TGTGCCAGCAGATTGGAAGCGGCAATTTACAATGAGCAGTTCTTC,CASRLEAAIYNEQFF
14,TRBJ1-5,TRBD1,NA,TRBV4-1,TGCGCCAGCAGCATGAAGACAGGGGATGAGCCCCAGCATTTT,CASSMKTGDEPQHF
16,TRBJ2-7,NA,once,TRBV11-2,TGTGCCAGCAGGAGAGATAGCGGATTCCTTTCCTACGAGCAGTACTTC,CASRRDSGFLSYEQYF
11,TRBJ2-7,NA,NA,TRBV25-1,TGTGCCAGCAGTGACCCCCTAGGGCAGTACTTC,CASSDPLGQYF
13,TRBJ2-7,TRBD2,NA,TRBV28,TGTGCCAGTATAAGCGGGACCCTCTACGAGCAGTACTTC,CASISGTLYEQYF
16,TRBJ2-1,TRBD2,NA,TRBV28,TGTGCCAGCAGTTTAGGGTTAGCGGGAGGTGGTTATGAGCAGTTCTTC,CASSLGLAGGGYEQFF
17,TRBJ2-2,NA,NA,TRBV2,TGTGCCAGCAGCCAAAGGTCGGGGGTCCTTAACACCGGGGAGCTGTTTTTT,CASSQRSGVLNTGELFF
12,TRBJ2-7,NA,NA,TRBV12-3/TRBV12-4,TGTGCCAGCAGCCCGACCAGGGTTTTGCAGTACTTC,CASSPTRVLQYF
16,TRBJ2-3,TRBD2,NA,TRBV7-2,TGTGCCAGCAGCGTTCGTAGCGGGAGGAGCACAGATACGCAGTATTTT,CASSVRSGRSTDTQYF
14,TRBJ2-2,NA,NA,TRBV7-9,TGTGCCAGCAGCTTACGACAGAACACCGGGGAGCTGTTTTTT,CASSLRQNTGELFF
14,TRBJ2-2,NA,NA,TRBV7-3,TGTGCCAGCAGCTTAGGACTAAACCCCGGGGAGCTGTTTTTT,CASSLGLNPGELFF
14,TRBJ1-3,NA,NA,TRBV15,TGTGCCACCAGTGTATACGGCTCTGGAAACACCATATATTTT,CATSVYGSGNTIYF
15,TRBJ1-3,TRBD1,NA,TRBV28,TGTGCCAGCAGGACCAGGGGGTACGGTGGAAACACCATATATTTT,CASRTRGYGGNTIYF
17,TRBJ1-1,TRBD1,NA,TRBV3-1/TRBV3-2,TGTGCCAGCAGCGGGGGACAGGCGAGGAGGGTGAACACTGAAGCTTTCTTT,CASSGGQARRVNTEAFF
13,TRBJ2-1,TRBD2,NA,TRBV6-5,TGTGCCAGCAGTTACCTCGGGACTAGCGAACCGTTCTTC,CASSYLGTSEPFF
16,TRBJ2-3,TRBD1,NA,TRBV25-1,TGTGCCAGCAGTGTAGGGGGCCCCCGGGGAACAGATACGCAGTATTTT,CASSVGGPRGTDTQYF
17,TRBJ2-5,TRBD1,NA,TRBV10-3,TGTGCCATCAGTGGAGTAAGTACGGCAGGGGGTCAGGAGACCCAGTACTTC,CAISGVSTAGGQETQYF
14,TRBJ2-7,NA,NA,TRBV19,TGTGCCAGTAGTAGACAGGTGAGCTCCTACGAGCAGTACTTC,CASSRQVSSYEQYF
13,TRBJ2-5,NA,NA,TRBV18,TGTGCCAGCTCACCCGGGACTGTCGAGACCCAGTACTTC,CASSPGTVETQYF
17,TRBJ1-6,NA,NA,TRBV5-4,TGTGCCAGCAGCTCATCACAGGAGAGCTCCTATAATTCACCCCTCCACTTT,CASSSSQESSYNSPLHF
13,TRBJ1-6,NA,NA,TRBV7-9,TGTGCCAGCAGCCTAGTTCCAGATTCACCCCTCCACTTT,CASSLVPDSPLHF
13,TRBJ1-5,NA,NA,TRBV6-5,TGTGCCAGCAACCCACAGGAGCATCAGCCCCAGCATTTT,CASNPQEHQPQHF
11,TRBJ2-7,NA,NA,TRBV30,TGTGCCTGGACGGACAGCTACGAGCAGTACTTC,CAWTDSYEQYF
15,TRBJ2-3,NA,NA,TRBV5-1,TGCGCCAGCAGCTTGGCGGTAGTGAGCACAGATACGCAGTATTTT,CASSLAVVSTDTQYF
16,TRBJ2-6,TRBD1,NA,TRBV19,TGTGCCAGTCTGGACAGGGGGCGTGCTGGGGCCAACGTCCTGACTTTC,CASLDRGRAGANVLTF
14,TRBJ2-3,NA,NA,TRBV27,TGTGCCAGCAGGGAGATTAGCGGCACAGATACGCAGTATTTT,CASREISGTDTQYF
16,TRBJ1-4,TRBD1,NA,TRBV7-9,TGTGCCAGCAGCTTGGGACAGGGAGTGGATAATGAAAAACTGTTTTTT,CASSLGQGVDNEKLFF
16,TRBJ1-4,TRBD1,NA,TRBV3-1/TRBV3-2,TGTGCCAGCAGCCAAGCCGGGACAGGGATGGATGAAAAACTGTTTTTT,CASSQAGTGMDEKLFF
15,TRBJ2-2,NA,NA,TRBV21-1,TGTGCCAGCAGCCCCATTGGACTAGCGACCGGGGAGCTGTTTTTT,CASSPIGLATGELFF
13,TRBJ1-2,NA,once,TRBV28,TGTGCCAGCAGTCCCGGTGTCAACTATGGCTACACCTTC,CASSPGVNYGYTF
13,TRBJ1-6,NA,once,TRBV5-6,TGTGCCAGCAGCTTACAGGGAAATTCACCCCTCCACTTT,CASSLQGNSPLHF
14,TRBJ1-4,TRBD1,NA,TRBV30,TGTGCCTGGGCACCGGGACAGAATAATGAAAAACTGTTTTTT,CAWAPGQNNEKLFF
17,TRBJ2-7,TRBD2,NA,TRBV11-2,TGTGCCAGCAGCCGTGGGGCCTTTAGCGGGGAGTCCTACGAGCAGTACTTC,CASSRGAFSGESYEQYF
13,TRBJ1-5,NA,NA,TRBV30,TGTGCCTGGAGTAAGCTCAGGCATCAGCCCCAGCATTTT,CAWSKLRHQPQHF
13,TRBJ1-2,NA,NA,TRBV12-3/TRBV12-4,TGTGCCAGCAGCAGTACAGTAAGGAAAGGCTACACCTTC,CASSSTVRKGYTF
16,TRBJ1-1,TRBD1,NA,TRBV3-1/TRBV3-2,TGTGCCAGCAGCCACCTTACCGGGACAGGGTTGGATGAAGCTTTCTTT,CASSHLTGTGLDEAFF
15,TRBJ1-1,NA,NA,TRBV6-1,TGTGCCAGCAGGTACGGGGGAGTAGTTAACACTGAAGCTTTCTTT,CASRYGGVVNTEAFF
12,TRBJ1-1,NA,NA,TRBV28,TGTGCCAGCAGTTCTCAGGGAACCGGAGCTTTCTTT,CASSSQGTGAFF
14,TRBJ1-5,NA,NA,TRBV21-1,TGTGCCAGCATCCCTAAACAGGGGAATCAGCCCCAGCATTTT,CASIPKQGNQPQHF
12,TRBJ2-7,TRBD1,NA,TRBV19,TGTGCCAGTGGACAGGGGGCCTACGAGCAGTACTTC,CASGQGAYEQYF
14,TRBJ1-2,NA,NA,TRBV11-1,TGTGCCAGCAGCTTAGGGGGGCCCGGCTATGGCTACACCTTC,CASSLGGPGYGYTF
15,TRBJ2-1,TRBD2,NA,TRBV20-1,TGCAGTGCTACTGATTTAGCGGGAGCTCACTCCGAGCAGTTCTTC,CSATDLAGAHSEQFF
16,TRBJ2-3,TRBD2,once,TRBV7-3,TGTGCCAGCAGCTCAACGGGACTAGCGGCCGCAGATACGCAGTATTTT,CASSSTGLAAADTQYF
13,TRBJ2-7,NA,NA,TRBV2,TGTGCCACCGAACCCAGAAACTCCTACGAGCAGTACTTC,CATEPRNSYEQYF
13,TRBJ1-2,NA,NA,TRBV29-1,TGCAGCGTCCCAGGACAGTTGATCTATGGCTACACCTTC,CSVPGQLIYGYTF
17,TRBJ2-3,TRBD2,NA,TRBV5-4,TGTGCCAGCAGCTTCCGACTAGCGGGGACCAGCACAGATACGCAGTATTTT,CASSFRLAGTSTDTQYF
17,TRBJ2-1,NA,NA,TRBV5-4,TGTGCCAGCTCAGAATTCCAAAACAGGGATGGGAGCAATGAGCAGTTCTTC,CASSEFQNRDGSNEQFF
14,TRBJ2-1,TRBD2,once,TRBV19,TGTGCCAGTAGTATCTGGGGAGGGTCCAATGAGCAGTTCTTC,CASSIWGGSNEQFF
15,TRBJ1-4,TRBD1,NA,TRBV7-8,TGTGCCAGCAGCTCCCAGACAGGGGGCGAAGAAAAACTGTTTTTT,CASSSQTGGEEKLFF
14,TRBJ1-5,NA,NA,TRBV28,TGTGCCAGCAGTTTCGGTGGGGAGATACAGCCCCAGCATTTT,CASSFGGEIQPQHF
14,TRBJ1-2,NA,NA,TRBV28,TGTGCCAGCACGAAAGGGGCTCTATCCCGCGGCTACACCTTC,CASTKGALSRGYTF
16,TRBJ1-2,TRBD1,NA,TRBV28,TGTGCCAGCAGTCCCTACCGACAGGGGTTAAACTATGGCTACACCTTC,CASSPYRQGLNYGYTF
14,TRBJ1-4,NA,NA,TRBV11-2,TGTGCCAGCAGCTTAGGCTCGGGGGTTGAAAAACTGTTTTTT,CASSLGSGVEKLFF
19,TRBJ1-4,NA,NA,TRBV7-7,TGTGCCAGCAGCTTACCAAATCTACGGCAGGGCCCAACTAATGAAAAACTGTTTTTT,CASSLPNLRQGPTNEKLFF
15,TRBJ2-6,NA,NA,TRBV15,TGTGCCACCAGCCGAACTTTCGGGAGTGCCAACGTCCTGACTTTC,CATSRTFGSANVLTF